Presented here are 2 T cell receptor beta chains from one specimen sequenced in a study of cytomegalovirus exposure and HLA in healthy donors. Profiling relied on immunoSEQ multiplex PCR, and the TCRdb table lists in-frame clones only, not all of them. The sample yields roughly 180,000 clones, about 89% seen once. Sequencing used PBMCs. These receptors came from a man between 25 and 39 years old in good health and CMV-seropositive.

CDR3 sequence (DNA): TGTGCCTGGAGTGAAGGACTAGCTGCCTACGAGCAGTACTTC. This gives the protein CAWSEGLAAYEQYF. The chain employs TRBV30 and TRBJ2-7; 8 bases align to TRBD2. CDR1 GTSNPN and CDR2 SVGIG come from the germline V gene (reference sequence). The CDR3 is 14 amino acids. Trimming removed 1 base from V and 2 bases from J; junction bases left unmatched: 4.

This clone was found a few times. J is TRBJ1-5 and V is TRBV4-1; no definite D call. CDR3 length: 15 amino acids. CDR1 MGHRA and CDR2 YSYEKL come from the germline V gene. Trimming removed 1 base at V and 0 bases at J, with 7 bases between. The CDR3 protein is CASSQAEYSNQPQHF. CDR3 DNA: TGCGCCAGCAGCCAAGCAGAATATAGCAATCAGCCCCAGCATTTT.